This TCR beta chain came from a study of neoadjuvant anti-PD-1 for oral cavity cancer. The CDR3 spans 17 residues. From germline, CDR1 is LGHNA and CDR2 YNFKEQ. Trimming pared 1 base from V and 2 bases from J, leaving 14 bases between. Libraries were prepared by immunoSEQ multiplex PCR; TCRdb keeps only in-frame clonotypes and omits some of them. The table shows about 7,000 clones, with 48% occurring only once. The sequence derives from a person between 40 and 85 years old with oral cavity squamous cell carcinoma. This rearrangement joins TRBV4-2 to TRBJ2-2; D not resolved. The starting material was tumor tissue, obtained before nivolumab (anti-PD-1) treatment. The CDR3 DNA sequence: TGTGCCAGCAGCCAAGGGTCGGCCTATTCTAACACCGGGGAGCTGTTTTTT. Amino acids: CASSQGSAYSNTGELFF.